This record covers a single T cell receptor beta chain. Its antigen is still unknown. CDR1 and CDR2 from the germline V gene are SGHRS and YFSETQ. The V gene lost 4 bases and the J gene lost 0 bases, with 16 bases spanning the gap. The CDR3 has 16 amino acids. This entry belongs to a study of T cell responses to AZD1222 COVID-19 vaccine. Overall study: Pooled in the analysis were second doses at about 4 or about 12 weeks.

TCRdb keeps only in-frame clones here, not all; method: immunoSEQ multiplex PCR. The sample lists around 83,000 clones, approximately 91% occurring once. General study findings and limits: Vaccine-associated CD4 TCRs spanned spike, dominant at 160-218 and 743-854. Receipt of two AZD1222 doses was followed by a rise in Spike-specific TCR breadth and depth. Clonal diversity was possibly underestimated, and the donors were mostly white British, with more females.

Sequenced material: peripheral blood, taken on day 0 of AZD1222 vaccination. The receptor was derived from an adult in good health. The chain links TRBV5-1 to TRBJ1-1, with D hard to call. The chain's CDR3 is CASSLQATTMNTEAFF. For the CDR3, the DNA is TGCGCCAGCAGCCTTCAGGCGACGACCATGAACACTGAAGCTTTCTTT.